This T cell receptor beta chain appears in the sequencing data of a study of CD8 T cells in ankylosing spondylitis. The CDR3 is 18 amino acids. Germline CDR1 is DFQATT and CDR2 is SNEGSKA (reference sequence). The V gene lost 0 bases and the J gene lost 4 bases, with 22 bases spanning the gap. Molecular-barcoded quantitative 5'-RACE produced these TCR beta libraries. One entry per CDR3 protein, called by TCRdb with MiXCR from the 5' RACE reads. The data show fewer than 750,000 distinct CDR3 sequences, 15% to 20% seen once. Overall study results and limits: Characteristic, it appeared, of ankylosing spondylitis blood was a TCR beta motif of fewer than 10 highly homologous variants. Earlier reports found some motif variants in synovial fluid and blood in reactive arthritis. Matched synovial fluid from ankylosing spondylitis patients was reported to be enriched for disease-linked clones. Disease-associated clonotypes exhibited CD8+ identity and were relatively infrequent in peripheral blood.

This clonotype was picked up a small number of times. Its specificity is not known. The TCR sequence derives from a male donor with ankylosing spondylitis. Sequenced: blood, either unsorted or a sorted T cell fraction (not recorded which). The chain uses TRBV20-1 and TRBJ2-1, with a weak D call TRBD1 (6 bases). The DNA of the CDR3 is TGCAGTGCTAGAGACCCGGACAGCCGCATTCCCTTTTACAATGAGCAGTTCTTC. This sequence encodes CSARDPDSRIPFYNEQFF.